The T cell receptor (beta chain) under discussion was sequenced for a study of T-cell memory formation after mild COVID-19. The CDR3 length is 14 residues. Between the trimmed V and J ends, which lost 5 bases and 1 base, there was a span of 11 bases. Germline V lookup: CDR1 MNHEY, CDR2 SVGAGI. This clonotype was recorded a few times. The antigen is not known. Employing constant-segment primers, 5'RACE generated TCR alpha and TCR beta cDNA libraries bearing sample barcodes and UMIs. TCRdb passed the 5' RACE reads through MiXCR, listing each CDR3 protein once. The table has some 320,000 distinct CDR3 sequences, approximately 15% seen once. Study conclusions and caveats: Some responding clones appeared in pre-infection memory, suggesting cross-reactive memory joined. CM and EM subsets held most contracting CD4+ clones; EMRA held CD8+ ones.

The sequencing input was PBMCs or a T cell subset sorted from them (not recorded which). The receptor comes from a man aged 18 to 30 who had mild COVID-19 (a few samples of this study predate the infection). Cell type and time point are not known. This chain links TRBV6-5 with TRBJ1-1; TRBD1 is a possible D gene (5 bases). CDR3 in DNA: TGTGCCAGCAGTCCACCCCAGGGGAACACTGAAGCTTTCTTT. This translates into CASSPPQGNTEAFF.